This entry concerns a single T cell receptor (beta chain). Enrolled during active infection, Seattle patients were then followed longitudinally. In the authors' workflow: Using reference gene primer amplification, nucleated cell counts were estimated. Clones were read by immunoSEQ multiplex PCR, and TCRdb kept only the in-frame ones, dropping some. V and J calls plus clone size are reproduced from that table; the DNA served to infer D and trimming. This table holds roughly 250,000 clones, roughly four fifths found once. The sample comes from a study of blood T cell repertoires in COVID-19. Whole-study context: COVID-19 samples collected from the United States, Italy and Spain covered acute and convalescent phases. The cDNA or gDNA used as material had been derived from T cells, B-cell-depleted T cells, or PBMCs.

This CDR3 has 16 amino acids. Losses at the gene ends were 7 bases for V and 3 bases for J; bases not matched to a gene: 12. Germline lookup yields CDR1 SGHKS and CDR2 YYEKEE (reference sequence). The sequence derives from a person aged 65-85 years with COVID-19, enrolled during active disease. Input material: peripheral blood. This chain uses TRBV5-5 with TRBJ2-2; 7 bases map to TRBD2. The CDR3 protein is CASSSRASGYTGELFF. The CDR3 region has the DNA TGTGCCAGCTCCTCGCGAGCTAGCGGATACACCGGGGAGCTGTTTTTT.